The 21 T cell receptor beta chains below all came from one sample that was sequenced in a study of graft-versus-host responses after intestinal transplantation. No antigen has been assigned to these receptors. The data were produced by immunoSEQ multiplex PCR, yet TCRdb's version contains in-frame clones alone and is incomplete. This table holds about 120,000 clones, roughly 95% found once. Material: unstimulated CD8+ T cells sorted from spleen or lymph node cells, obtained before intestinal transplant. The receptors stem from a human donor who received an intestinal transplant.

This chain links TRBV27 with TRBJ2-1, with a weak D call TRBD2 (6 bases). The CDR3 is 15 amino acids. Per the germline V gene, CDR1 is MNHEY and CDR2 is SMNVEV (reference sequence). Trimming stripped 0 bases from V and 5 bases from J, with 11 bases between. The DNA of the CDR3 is TGTGCCAGCAGTTTATCCGCGGCGGGAAACAATGAGCAGTTCTTC. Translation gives CASSLSAAGNNEQFF.

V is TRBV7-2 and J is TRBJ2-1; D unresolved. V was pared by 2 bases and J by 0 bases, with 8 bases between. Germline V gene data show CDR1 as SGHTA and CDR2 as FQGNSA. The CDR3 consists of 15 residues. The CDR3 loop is CASSLRSHSYNEQFF. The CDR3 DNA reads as TGTGCCAGCAGCTTACGCTCGCACTCCTACAATGAGCAGTTCTTC.

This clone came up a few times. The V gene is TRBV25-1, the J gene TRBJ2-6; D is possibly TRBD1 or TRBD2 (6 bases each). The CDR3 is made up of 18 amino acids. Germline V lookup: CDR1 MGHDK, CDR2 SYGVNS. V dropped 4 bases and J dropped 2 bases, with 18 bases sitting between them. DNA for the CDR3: TGTGCCAGCAGTGGTCCCCCCCGGGGGCCCCCTGGGGCCAACGTCCTGACTTTC. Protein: CASSGPPRGPPGANVLTF. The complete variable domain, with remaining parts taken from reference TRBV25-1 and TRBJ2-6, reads EADIYQTPRYLVIGTGKKITLECSQTMGHDKMYWYQQDPGMELHLIHYSYGVNSTEKGDLSSESTVSRIRTEHFPLTLESARPSHTSQYLCASSGPPRGPPGANVLTFGAGSRLTVL.

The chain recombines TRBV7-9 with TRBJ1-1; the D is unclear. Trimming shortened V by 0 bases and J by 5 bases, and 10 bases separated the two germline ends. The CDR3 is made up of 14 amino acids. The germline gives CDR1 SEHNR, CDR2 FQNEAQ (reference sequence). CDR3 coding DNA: TGTGCCAGCAGCTTAGCTCGGGAACGGACTGAAGCTTTCTTT. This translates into CASSLARERTEAFF.

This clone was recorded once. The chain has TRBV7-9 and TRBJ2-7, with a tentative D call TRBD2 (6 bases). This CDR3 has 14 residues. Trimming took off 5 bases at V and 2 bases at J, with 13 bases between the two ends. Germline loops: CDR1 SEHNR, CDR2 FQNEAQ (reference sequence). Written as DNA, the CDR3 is TGTGCCAGCAGCCCGCCTAGCGCCCCCTACGAGCAGTACTTC. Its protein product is CASSPPSAPYEQYF.

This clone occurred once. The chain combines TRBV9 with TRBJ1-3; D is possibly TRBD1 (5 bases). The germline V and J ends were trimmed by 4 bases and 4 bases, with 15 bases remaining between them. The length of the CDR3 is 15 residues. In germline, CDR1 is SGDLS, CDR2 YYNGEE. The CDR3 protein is CASSPKDREGNTIYF. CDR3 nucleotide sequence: TGTGCCAGCAGCCCCAAAGACAGAGAAGGAAACACCATATATTTT.

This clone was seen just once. The CDR3 nucleotides are TGTGCCAGCGGAGACTTGAACACTGAAGCTTTCTTT. This translates into CASGDLNTEAFF. The chain uses TRBV28 and TRBJ1-1; D not certain. The V end lost 8 bases, the J end lost 0 bases, and 7 bases lay between the germline ends. This CDR3 is 12 amino acids long. The germline gives CDR1 MDHEN, CDR2 SYDVKM.

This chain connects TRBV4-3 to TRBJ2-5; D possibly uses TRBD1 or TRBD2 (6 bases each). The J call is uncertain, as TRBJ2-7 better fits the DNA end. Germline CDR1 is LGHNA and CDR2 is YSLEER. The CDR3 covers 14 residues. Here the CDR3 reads CASSQDGGPYEQYF. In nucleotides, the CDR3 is TGCGCCAGCAGCCAAGACGGGGGCCCCTACGAGCAGTACTTC.

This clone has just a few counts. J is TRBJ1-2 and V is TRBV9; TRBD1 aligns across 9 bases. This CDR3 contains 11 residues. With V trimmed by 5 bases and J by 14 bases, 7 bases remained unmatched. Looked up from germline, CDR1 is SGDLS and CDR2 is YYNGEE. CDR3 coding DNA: TGTGCCAGCAGTCGACAGGGGGGGTTGACCTTC. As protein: CASSRQGGLTF. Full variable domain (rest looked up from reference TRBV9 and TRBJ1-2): DSGVTQTPKHLITATGQRVTLRCSPRSGDLSVYWYQQSLDQGLQFLIQYYNGEERAKGNILERFSAQQFPDLHSELNLSSLELGDSALYFCASSRQGGLTFGSGTRLTVV.

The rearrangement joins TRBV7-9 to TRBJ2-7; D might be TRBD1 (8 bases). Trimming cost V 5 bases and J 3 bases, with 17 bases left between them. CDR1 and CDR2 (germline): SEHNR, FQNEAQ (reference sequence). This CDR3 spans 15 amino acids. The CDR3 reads CASSPWTGRDYEQYF. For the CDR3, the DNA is TGTGCCAGCAGCCCATGGACAGGGAGGGACTACGAGCAGTACTTC.

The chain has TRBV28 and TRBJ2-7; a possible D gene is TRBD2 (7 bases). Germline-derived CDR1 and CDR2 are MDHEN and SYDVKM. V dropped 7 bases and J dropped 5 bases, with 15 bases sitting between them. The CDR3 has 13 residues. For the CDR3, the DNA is TGTGCCAGCACACCTGGGGGGGCCCACGAGCAGTACTTC. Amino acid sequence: CASTPGGAHEQYF.

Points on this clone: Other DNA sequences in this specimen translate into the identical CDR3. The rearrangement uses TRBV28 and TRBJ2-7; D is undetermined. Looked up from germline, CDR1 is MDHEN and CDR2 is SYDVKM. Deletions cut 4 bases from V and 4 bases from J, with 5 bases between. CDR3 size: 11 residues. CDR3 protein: CASSSGYEQYF. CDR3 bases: TGTGCCAGCAGTTCTGGATACGAGCAGTACTTC.

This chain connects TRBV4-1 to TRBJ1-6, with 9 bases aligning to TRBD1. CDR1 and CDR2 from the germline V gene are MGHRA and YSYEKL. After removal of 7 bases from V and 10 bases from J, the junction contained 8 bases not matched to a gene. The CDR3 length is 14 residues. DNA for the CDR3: TGCGCCAGCACCCCCGGGACAGGGATATCACCCCTCCACTTT. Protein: CASTPGTGISPLHF.

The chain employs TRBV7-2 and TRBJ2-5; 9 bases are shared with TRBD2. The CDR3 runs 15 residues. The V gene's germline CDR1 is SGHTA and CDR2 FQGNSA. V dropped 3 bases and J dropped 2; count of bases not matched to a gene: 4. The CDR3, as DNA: TGTGCCAGCAGCTTCCTAGCGGGGTTACAAGAGACCCAGTACTTC. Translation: CASSFLAGLQETQYF.

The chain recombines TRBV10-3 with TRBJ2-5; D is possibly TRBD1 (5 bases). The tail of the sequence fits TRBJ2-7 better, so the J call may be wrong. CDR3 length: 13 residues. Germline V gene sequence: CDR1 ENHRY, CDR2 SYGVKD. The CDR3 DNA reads TGTGCCATCAGTGATGCAGGGTCCTACGAGCAGTACTTC. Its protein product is CAISDAGSYEQYF.

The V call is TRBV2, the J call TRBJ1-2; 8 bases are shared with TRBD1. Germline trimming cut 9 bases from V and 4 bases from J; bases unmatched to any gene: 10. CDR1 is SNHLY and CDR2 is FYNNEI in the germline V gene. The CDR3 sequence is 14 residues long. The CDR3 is CARGGQGGLYGYTF. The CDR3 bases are TGTGCCAGGGGAGGACAGGGTGGACTCTATGGCTACACCTTC.

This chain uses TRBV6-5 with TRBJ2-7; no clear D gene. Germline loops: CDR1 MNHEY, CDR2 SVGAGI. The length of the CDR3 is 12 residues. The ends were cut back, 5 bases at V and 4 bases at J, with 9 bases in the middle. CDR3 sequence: CASSETSYEQYF. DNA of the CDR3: TGTGCCAGCAGTGAAACAAGTTACGAGCAGTACTTC.

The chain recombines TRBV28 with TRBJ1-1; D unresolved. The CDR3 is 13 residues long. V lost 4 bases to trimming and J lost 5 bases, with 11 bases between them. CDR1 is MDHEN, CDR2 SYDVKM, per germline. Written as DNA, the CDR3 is TGTGCCAGCAGTTACTTGTCGGAGACTGAAGCTTTCTTT. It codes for CASSYLSETEAFF.

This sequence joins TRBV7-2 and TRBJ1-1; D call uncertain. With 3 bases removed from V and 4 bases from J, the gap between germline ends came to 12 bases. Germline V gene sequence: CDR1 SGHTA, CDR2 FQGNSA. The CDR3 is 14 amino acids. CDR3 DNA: TGTGCCAGCAGCTTTGTCGGGGTGAGCACTGAAGCTTTCTTT. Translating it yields CASSFVGVSTEAFF.

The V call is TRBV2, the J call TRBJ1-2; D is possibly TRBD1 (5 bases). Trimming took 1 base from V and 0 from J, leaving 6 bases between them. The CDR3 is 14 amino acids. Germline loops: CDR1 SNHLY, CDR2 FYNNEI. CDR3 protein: CASSEGGANYGYTF. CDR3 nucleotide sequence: TGTGCCAGCAGTGAAGGGGGGGCTAACTATGGCTACACCTTC.

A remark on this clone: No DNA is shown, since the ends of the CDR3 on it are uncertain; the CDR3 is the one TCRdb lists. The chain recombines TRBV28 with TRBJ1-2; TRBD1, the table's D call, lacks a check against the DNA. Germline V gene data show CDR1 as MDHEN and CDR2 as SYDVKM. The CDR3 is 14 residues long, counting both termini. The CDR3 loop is CASSILAGSYGYTF.